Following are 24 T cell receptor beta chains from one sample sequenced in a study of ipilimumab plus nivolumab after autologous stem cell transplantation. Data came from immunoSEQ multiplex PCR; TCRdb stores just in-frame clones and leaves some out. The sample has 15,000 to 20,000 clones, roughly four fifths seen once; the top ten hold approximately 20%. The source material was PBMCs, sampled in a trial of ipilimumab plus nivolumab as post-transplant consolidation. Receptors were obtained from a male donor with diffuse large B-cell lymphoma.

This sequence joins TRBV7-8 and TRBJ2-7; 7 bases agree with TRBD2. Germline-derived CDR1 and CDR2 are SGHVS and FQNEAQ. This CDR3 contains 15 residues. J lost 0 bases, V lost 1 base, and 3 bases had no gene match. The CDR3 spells CASSLEGGSSYEQYF. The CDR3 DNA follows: TGTGCCAGCAGCTTAGAGGGCGGGAGCTCCTACGAGCAGTACTTC.

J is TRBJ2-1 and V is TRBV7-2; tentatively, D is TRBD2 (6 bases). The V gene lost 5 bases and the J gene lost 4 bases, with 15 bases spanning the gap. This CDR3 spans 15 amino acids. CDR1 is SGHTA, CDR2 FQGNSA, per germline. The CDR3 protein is CASSARRAGYNEQFF. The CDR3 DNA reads TGTGCCAGCAGCGCCCGGCGGGCGGGGTACAATGAGCAGTTCTTC.

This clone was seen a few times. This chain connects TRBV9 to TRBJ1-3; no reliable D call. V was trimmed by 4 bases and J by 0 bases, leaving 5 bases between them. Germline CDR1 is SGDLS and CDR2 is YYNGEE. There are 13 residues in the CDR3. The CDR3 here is CASSRSSGNTIYF. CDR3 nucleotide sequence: TGTGCCAGCAGCAGGTCCTCTGGAAACACCATATATTTT.

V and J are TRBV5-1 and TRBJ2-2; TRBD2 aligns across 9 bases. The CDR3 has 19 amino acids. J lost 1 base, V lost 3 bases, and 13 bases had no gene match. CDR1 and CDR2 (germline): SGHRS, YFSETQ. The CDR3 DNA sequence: TGCGCCAGCAGCTGGAAAATAGCGGGAGTGGTCATGAACACCGGGGAGCTGTTTTTT. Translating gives CASSWKIAGVVMNTGELFF.

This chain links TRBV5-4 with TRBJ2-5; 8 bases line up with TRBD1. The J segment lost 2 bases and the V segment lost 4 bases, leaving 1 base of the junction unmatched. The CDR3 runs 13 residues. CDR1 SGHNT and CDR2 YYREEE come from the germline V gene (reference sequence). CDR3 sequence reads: CASSGTGQETQYF. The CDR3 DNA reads TGTGCCAGCAGCGGGACAGGTCAAGAGACCCAGTACTTC.

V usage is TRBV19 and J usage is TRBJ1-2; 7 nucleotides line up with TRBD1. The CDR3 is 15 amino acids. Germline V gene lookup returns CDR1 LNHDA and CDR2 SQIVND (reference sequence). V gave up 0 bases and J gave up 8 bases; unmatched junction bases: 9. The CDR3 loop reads CASSIDSRTGSGYTF. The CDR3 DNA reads TGTGCCAGTAGTATAGATTCCCGGACAGGATCGGGCTACACCTTC.

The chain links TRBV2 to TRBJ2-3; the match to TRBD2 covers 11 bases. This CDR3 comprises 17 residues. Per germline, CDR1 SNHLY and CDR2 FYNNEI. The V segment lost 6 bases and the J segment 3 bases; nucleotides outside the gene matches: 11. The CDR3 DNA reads TGTGCCAGCAGCCTGGAACCGGGACTAGCGGTGACAGATACGCAGTATTTT. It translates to CASSLEPGLAVTDTQYF.

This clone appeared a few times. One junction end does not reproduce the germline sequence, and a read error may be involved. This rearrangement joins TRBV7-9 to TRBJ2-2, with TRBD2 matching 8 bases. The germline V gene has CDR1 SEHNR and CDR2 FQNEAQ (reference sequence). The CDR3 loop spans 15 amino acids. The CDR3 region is CASSWRAGETGELFF. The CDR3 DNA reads TGCGCCAGCAGCTGGCGAGCGGGGGAAACCGGGGAGCTGTTTTTT.

CDR3 DNA: TGTGCCAGCAAACGGCAAGCTATTCTGAACTATGGCTACACCTTC. Translation: CASKRQAILNYGYTF. The V gene is TRBV2, the J gene TRBJ1-2; D not certain. From germline, CDR1 is SNHLY and CDR2 FYNNEI. V was shortened by 7 bases and J by 2 bases, with 17 bases between the two germline ends. This CDR3 contains 15 residues.

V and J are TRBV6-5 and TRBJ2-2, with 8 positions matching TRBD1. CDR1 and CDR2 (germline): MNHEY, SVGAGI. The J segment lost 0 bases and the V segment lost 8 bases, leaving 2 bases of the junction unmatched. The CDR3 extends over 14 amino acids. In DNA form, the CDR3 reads TGTGCCAGCCGGGGACAGGCGAACACCGGGGAGCTGTTTTTT. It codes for CASRGQANTGELFF.

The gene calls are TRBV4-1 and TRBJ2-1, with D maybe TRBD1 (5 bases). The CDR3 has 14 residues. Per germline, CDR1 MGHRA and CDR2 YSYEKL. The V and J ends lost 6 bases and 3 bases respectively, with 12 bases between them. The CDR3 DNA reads TGCGCCAGCAGTCCTGACAGCCTCTACAATGAGCAGTTCTTC. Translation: CASSPDSLYNEQFF.

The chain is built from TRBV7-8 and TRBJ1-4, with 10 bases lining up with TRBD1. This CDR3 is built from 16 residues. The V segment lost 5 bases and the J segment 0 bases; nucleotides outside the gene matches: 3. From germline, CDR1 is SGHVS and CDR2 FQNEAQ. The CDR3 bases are TGTGCCAGCAGCCGACAGGGGGCGGCAACTAATGAAAAACTGTTTTTT. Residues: CASSRQGAATNEKLFF.

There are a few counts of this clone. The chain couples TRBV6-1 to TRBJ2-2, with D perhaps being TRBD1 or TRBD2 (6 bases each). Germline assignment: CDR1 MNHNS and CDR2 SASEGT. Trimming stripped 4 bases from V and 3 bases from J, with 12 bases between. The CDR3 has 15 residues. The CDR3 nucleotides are TGTGCCAGCAGTGGGCTTAGGGGGGACACCGGGGAGCTGTTTTTT. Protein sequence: CASSGLRGDTGELFF.

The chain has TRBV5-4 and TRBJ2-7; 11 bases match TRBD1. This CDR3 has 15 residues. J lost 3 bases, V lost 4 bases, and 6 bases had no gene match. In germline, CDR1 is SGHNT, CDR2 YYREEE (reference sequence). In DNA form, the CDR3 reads TGTGCCAGCAGCCGAGGAGGGACAGGGGGCTACGAGCAGTACTTC. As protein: CASSRGGTGGYEQYF.

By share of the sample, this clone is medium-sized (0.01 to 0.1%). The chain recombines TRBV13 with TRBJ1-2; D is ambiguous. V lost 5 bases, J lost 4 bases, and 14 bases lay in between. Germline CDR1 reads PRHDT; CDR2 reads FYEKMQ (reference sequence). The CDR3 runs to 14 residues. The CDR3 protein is CASSPQWNSYGYTF. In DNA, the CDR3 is TGTGCCAGCAGCCCGCAATGGAATTCCTATGGCTACACCTTC.

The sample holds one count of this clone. CDR3 sequence (DNA): TGCGCCAGCAGCCAAGAACAGGGGGGTAACTATGGCTACACCTTC. It codes for CASSQEQGGNYGYTF. The V and J genes are TRBV4-1 and TRBJ1-2; 8 nucleotides align to TRBD1. With V trimmed by 0 bases and J by 1 base, 1 base remained unmatched. Germline V gene sequence: CDR1 MGHRA, CDR2 YSYEKL. CDR3 length: 15 residues.

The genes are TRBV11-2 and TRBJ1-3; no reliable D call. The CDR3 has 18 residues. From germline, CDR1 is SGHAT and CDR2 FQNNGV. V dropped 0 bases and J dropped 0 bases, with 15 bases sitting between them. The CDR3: CASSLEAYGRLSGNTIYF. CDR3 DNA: TGTGCCAGCAGCTTAGAGGCTTACGGCCGGCTCTCTGGAAACACCATATATTTT.

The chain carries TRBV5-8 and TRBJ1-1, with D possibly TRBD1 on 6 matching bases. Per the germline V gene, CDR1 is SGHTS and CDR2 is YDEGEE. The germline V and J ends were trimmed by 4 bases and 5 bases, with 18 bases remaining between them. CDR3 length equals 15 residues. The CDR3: CASSRGDTGATEAFF. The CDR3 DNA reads TGTGCCAGCAGCCGAGGGGACACCGGCGCGACTGAAGCTTTCTTT.

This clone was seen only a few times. The CDR3 sequence is CASSLAAGRGDGYTF. The CDR3 DNA follows: TGTGCCAGCAGCTTAGCCGCGGGGAGGGGTGACGGCTACACCTTC. The chain carries TRBV7-9 and TRBJ1-2; a weak D match, TRBD1 (5 bases). In germline, CDR1 is SEHNR, CDR2 FQNEAQ (reference sequence). V dropped 0 bases and J dropped 8 bases, with 16 bases sitting between them. The CDR3 totals 15 residues.

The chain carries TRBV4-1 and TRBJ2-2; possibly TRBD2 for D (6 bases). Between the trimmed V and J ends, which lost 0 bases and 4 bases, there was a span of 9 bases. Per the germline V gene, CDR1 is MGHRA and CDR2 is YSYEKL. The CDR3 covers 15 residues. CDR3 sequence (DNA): TGCGCCAGCAGCCAAGAGGGCGGGACCACCGGGGAGCTGTTTTTT. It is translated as CASSQEGGTTGELFF.

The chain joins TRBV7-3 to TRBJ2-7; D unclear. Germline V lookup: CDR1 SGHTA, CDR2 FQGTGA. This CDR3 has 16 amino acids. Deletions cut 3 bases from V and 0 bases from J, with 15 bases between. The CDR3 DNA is TGTGCCAGCAGCTTTGGTGGCGGCACACCCTCCTACGAGCAGTACTTC. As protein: CASSFGGGTPSYEQYF.

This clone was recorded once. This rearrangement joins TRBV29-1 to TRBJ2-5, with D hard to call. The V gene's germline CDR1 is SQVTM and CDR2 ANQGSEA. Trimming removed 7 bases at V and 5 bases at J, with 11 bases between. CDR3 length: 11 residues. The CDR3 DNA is TGCAGCGGCACCACTGGGGAGACCCAGTACTTC. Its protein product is CSGTTGETQYF.

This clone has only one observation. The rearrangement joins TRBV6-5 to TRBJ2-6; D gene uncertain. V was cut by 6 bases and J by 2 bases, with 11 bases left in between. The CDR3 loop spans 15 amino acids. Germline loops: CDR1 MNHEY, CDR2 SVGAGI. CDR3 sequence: CASSPVSAGANVLTF. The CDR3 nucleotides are TGTGCCAGCAGCCCAGTGTCAGCTGGGGCCAACGTCCTGACTTTC.

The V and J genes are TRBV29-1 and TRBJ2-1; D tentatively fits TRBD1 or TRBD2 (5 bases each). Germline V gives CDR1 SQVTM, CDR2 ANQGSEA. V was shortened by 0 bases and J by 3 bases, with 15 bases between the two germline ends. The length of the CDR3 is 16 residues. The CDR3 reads CSVEDPGASSYNEQFF. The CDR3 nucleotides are TGCAGCGTTGAAGATCCTGGGGCTAGCAGCTACAATGAGCAGTTCTTC.